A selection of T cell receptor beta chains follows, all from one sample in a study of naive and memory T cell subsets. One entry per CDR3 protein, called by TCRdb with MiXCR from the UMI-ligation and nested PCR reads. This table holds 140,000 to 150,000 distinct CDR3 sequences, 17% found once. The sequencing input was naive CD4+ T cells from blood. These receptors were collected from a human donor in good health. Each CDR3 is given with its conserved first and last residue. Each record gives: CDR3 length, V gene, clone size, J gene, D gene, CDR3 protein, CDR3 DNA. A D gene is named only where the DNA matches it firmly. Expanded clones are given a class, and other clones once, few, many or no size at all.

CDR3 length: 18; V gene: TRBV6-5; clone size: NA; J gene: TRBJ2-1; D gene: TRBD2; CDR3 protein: CASSVLRGLAGSYNEQFF; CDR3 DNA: TGTGCCAGCAGTGTACTCCGAGGACTAGCGGGGTCCTACAATGAGCAGTTCTTC
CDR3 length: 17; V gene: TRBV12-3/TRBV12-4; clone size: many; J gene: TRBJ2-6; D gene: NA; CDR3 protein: CASTSPRTASGANVLTF; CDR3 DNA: TGTGCCAGCACCTCCCCCCGGACAGCCTCTGGGGCCAACGTCCTGACTTTC
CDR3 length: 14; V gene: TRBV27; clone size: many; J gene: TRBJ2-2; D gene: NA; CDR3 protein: CASSLYPKAGELFF; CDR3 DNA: TGTGCCAGCAGTTTATACCCCAAGGCCGGGGAGCTGTTTTTT
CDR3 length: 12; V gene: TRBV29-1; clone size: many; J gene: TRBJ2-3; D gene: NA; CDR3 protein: CSVTLSTDTQYF; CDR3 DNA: TGCAGCGTGACACTATCCACAGATACGCAGTATTTT
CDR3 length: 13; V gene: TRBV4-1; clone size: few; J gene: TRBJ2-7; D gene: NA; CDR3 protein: CASSQEGYYEQYF; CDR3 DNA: TGCGCCAGCAGCCAAGAGGGCTACTACGAGCAGTACTTC
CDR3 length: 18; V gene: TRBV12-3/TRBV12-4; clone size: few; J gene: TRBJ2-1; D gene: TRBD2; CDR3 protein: CASSLLGRSGRLRDEQFF; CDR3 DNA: TGTGCCAGCAGTCTACTGGGTAGGAGCGGGAGGCTTAGGGATGAGCAGTTCTTC
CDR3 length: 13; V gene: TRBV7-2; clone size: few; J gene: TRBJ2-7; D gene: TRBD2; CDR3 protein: CASRLAGAYEQYF; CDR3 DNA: TGTGCCAGCAGGTTAGCGGGGGCCTACGAGCAGTACTTC
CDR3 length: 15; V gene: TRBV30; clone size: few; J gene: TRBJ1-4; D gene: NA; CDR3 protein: CAWSGLGGVYEKLFF; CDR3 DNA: TGTGCCTGGAGCGGCCTGGGGGGCGTCTATGAAAAACTGTTTTTT
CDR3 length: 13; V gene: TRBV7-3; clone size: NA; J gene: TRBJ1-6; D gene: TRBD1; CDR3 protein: CASSQDRDSPLHF; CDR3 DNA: TGTGCCAGCAGCCAGGACAGGGATTCACCCCTCCACTTT
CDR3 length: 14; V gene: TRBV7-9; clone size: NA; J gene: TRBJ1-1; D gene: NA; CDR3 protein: CASSPKTGNTEAFF; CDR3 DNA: TGTGCCAGCAGCCCGAAGACAGGGAACACTGAAGCTTTCTTT
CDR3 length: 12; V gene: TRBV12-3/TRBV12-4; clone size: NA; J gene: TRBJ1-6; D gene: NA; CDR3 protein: CASSLAGSPLHF; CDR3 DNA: TGTGCCAGCAGTTTAGCTGGGTCACCCCTCCACTTT
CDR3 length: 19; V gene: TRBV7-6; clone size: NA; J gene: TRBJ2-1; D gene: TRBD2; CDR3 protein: CASSPGGSSGRSSYNEQFF; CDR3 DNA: TGTGCCAGCAGCCCCGGTGGTAGTAGCGGGAGGAGCTCCTACAATGAGCAGTTCTTC
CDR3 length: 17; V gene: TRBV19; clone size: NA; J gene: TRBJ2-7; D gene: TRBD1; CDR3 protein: CASSILLPGQGKDEQYF; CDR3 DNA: TGTGCCAGTAGTATTCTGCTACCGGGACAGGGAAAAGACGAGCAGTACTTC
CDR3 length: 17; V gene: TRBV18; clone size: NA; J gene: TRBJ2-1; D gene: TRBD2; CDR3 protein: CASSPPSSGRTYNEQFF; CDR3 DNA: TGTGCCAGCTCACCACCGTCCAGCGGGAGGACCTACAATGAGCAGTTCTTC
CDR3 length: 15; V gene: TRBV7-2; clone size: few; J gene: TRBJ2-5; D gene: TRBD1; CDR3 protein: CASSLVGGSRGGQYF; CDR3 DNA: TGTGCCAGCAGCTTAGTAGGGGGCTCCCGAGGGGGCCAGTACTTC
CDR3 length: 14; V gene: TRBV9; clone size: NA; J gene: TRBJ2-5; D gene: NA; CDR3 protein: CASSVGSGPETQYF; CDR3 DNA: TGTGCCAGCAGCGTAGGGTCCGGGCCGGAGACCCAGTACTTC
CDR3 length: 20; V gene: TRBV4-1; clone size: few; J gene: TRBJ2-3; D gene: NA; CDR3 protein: CASSQQRQAFTGGTTDTQYF; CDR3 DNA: TGCGCCAGCAGCCAACAGAGACAGGCTTTTACGGGAGGCACCACAGATACGCAGTATTTT
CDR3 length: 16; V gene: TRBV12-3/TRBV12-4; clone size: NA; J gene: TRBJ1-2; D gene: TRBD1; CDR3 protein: CASSPGTVGTNYGYTF; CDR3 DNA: TGTGCCAGCAGTCCCGGGACAGTGGGGACTAACTATGGCTACACCTTC
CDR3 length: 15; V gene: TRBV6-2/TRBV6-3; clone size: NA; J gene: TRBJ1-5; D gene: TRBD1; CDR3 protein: CASSYGTGGNQPQHF; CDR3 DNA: TGTGCCAGCAGTTACGGGACAGGGGGCAATCAGCCCCAGCATTTT
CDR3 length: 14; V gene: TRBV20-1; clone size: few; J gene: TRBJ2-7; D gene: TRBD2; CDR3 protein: CSATGLAGVHEQYF; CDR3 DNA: TGCAGTGCGACCGGACTAGCGGGAGTTCACGAGCAGTACTTC
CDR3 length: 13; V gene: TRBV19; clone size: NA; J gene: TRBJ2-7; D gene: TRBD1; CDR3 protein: CASSTDRAGEQYF; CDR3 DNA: TGTGCCAGTAGCACGGACAGGGCAGGTGAGCAGTACTTC
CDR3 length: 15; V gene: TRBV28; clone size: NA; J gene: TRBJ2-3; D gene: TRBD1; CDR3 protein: CASTGTANTPDTQYF; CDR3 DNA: TGTGCCAGCACCGGGACAGCCAACACTCCAGATACGCAGTATTTT
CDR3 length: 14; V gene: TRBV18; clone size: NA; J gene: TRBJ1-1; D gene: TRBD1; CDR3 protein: CASSPPDRGTEAFF; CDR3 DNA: TGTGCCAGCTCACCACCTGACAGGGGAACTGAAGCTTTCTTT
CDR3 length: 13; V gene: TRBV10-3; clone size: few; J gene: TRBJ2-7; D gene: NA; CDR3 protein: CAVGFEGAYEQYF; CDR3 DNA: TGTGCCGTGGGTTTCGAGGGGGCCTACGAGCAGTACTTC